These 32 T cell receptor beta chains were sequenced from one sample in a study of cytomegalovirus exposure and HLA in healthy donors. PCR involved 60 Vbeta and 13 Jbeta primers. The table came from immunoSEQ multiplex PCR; TCRdb's copy has only in-frame clones and leaves some out. The table has over 150,000 clones, approximately 84% seen once. The material sequenced was PBMCs. The receptors were gathered from a girl aged 5-17 years in good health and CMV-seropositive.

The chain combines TRBV2 with TRBJ2-1; 9 bases match TRBD1. This CDR3 has 15 amino acids. Germline lookup yields CDR1 SNHLY and CDR2 FYNNEI. Trimming removed 3 bases from V and 5 bases from J; junction bases left unmatched: 5. The CDR3: CASSERDRANNEQFF. The CDR3 nucleotides read TGTGCCAGCAGTGAGAGGGACAGGGCCAACAATGAGCAGTTCTTC.

The V call is TRBV10-1, the J call TRBJ1-1; D might be TRBD1 (6 bases). CDR3 length: 18 amino acids. V was cut by 4 bases and J by 0 bases, with 21 bases left in between. The germline V gene encodes CDR1 WNHNN and CDR2 SYGVQD (reference sequence). CDR3 nucleotides: TGCGCCAGCAGTGCTTTACAGGGTCCCTCGAGGGTGAACACTGAAGCTTTCTTT. This sequence encodes CASSALQGPSRVNTEAFF.

V is TRBV27 and J is TRBJ2-1, with 7 bases fitting TRBD2. Trimming took 6 bases from V and 2 from J; bases not matched to a gene: 1. Germline assignment: CDR1 MNHEY and CDR2 SMNVEV (reference sequence). The CDR3 has 13 residues. The CDR3 DNA is TGTGCCAGCAGGCGGGGGACCTACAATGAGCAGTTCTTC. This codes for CASRRGTYNEQFF.

The V call is TRBV6-5, the J call TRBJ1-1; D may be TRBD1 (6 bases). Germline V gene sequence: CDR1 MNHEY, CDR2 SVGAGI. The CDR3 sequence is 15 residues long. V lost 2 bases and J 2 bases, leaving 12 bases between the germline ends. In nucleotides, the CDR3 is TGTGCCAGCAGTTACACTCGGACAGTTAACACTGAAGCTTTCTTT. Translating gives CASSYTRTVNTEAFF.

This clone was found once. The J gene is TRBJ1-2, the V gene TRBV30, with D tentatively TRBD1 (5 bases). Germline V lookup: CDR1 GTSNPN, CDR2 SVGIG (reference sequence). CDR3 size: 12 residues. V was trimmed by 1 base and J by 4 bases, leaving 7 bases between them. The CDR3 region is CAWSGGAYGYTF. DNA of the CDR3: TGTGCCTGGAGTGGTGGGGCCTATGGCTACACCTTC. Using reference TRBV30 and TRBJ1-2 for the parts outside the CDR3, the full variable domain is SQTIHQWPATLVQPVGSPLSLECTVEGTSNPNLYWYRQAAGRGLQLLFYSVGIGQISSEVPQNLSASRPQDRQFILSSKKLLLSDSGFYLCAWSGGAYGYTFGSGTRLTVV.

In nucleotides, the CDR3 is TGCGCCAGCAGCCTGACTTCGGGACAAGAAACCGGGGAGCTGTTTTTT. Encoded protein: CASSLTSGQETGELFF. The rearrangement joins TRBV5-1 to TRBJ2-2; D may be TRBD1 (6 bases). CDR1 is SGHRS and CDR2 is YFSETQ in the germline V gene. The CDR3 totals 16 residues. Trimming stripped 4 bases from V and 5 bases from J, with 18 bases between.

The genes are TRBV21-1 and TRBJ1-2; no DNA check was done on the table's D call, TRBD1. TRBV21-1 is listed as a pseudogene. The CDR3 consists of 17 residues. CDR3 coding DNA: TGTGCCGAGGATTTGGGCAGGGGATGGTCGCGGAACTATGGCTACACCTTC. Translated, it gives CAEDLGRGWSRNYGYTF.

The genes are TRBV6-1 and TRBJ2-3, with 7 nucleotides matching TRBD1. From germline, CDR1 is MNHNS and CDR2 SASEGT. The J segment lost 3 bases and the V segment lost 3 bases, leaving 9 bases of the junction unmatched. This CDR3 spans 16 amino acids. This chain's CDR3 is CASSELKGTATDTQYF. The CDR3 DNA reads as TGTGCCAGCAGTGAGCTCAAAGGGACAGCAACAGATACGCAGTATTTT.

This clone was seen only a few times. This chain links TRBV28 with TRBJ2-1; TRBD1 aligns across 9 bases. J lost 14 bases, V lost 8 bases, and 7 bases had no gene match. Germline lookup yields CDR1 MDHEN and CDR2 SYDVKM. The CDR3 is 11 residues long. CDR3 coding DNA: TGTGCCAGCTCTTCCGGGACAGGGAAGTTCTTC. The encoded protein is CASSSGTGKFF.

The gene calls are TRBV5-5 and TRBJ1-4; D possibly corresponds to TRBD1 (5 bases). Trimming took off 1 base at V and 0 bases at J, with 10 bases between the two ends. The germline gives CDR1 SGHKS, CDR2 YYEKEE (reference sequence). This CDR3 has 16 residues. The CDR3 coding sequence is TGTGCCAGCAGCTTGCAGGGACTAGCAACTAATGAAAAACTGTTTTTT. Its translation: CASSLQGLATNEKLFF.

This chain uses TRBV5-1 with TRBJ2-2; TRBD2 might be the D (5 bases). From germline, CDR1 is SGHRS and CDR2 YFSETQ. This CDR3 contains 15 residues. The ends were cut back, 3 bases at V and 7 bases at J, with 16 bases in the middle. This CDR3 reads CASSYRHEGSGELFF. CDR3 DNA sequence: TGCGCCAGCAGCTACCGACACGAGGGTAGCGGGGAGCTGTTTTTT.

CDR3 sequence (DNA): TGCGCCAGCAGCTTAGGACTAGACGGTCTCTACGAGCAGTACTTC. Amino acid sequence: CASSLGLDGLYEQYF. The V gene is TRBV5-1, the J gene TRBJ2-7; 7 bases are shared with TRBD2. The CDR3 length is 15 residues. With 2 bases clipped from V and 3 bases from J, the junction kept 8 bases outside the gene matches. Germline values: CDR1 SGHRS, CDR2 YFSETQ.

The chain employs TRBV19 and TRBJ1-1; 11 bases are a match to TRBD1. Germline V lookup: CDR1 LNHDA, CDR2 SQIVND (reference sequence). Unmatched junction bases numbered 9, after V lost 1 base and J lost 5 bases. CDR3 length equals 17 residues. The CDR3 DNA is TGTGCCAGTAGTATAGTAGGACAGGGGGCTGTTCGGACTGAAGCTTTCTTT. It yields the protein CASSIVGQGAVRTEAFF.

The chain employs TRBV6-5 and TRBJ2-6; no clear D. The V gene's germline CDR1 is MNHEY and CDR2 SVGAGI. The V end lost 5 bases, the J end lost 3 bases, and 5 bases lay between the germline ends. This CDR3 spans 13 amino acids. CDR3 amino acids: CASSVFGANVLTF. The CDR3 region has the DNA TGTGCCAGCAGTGTCTTTGGGGCCAACGTCCTGACTTTC.

This sequence joins TRBV5-1 and TRBJ2-1; TRBD1 matches 10 bases. The germline gives CDR1 SGHRS, CDR2 YFSETQ. The ends lost 1 base at V and 5 bases at J; junction bases unmatched: 3. The CDR3 loop spans 15 amino acids. CDR3 sequence reads: CASSLFGTGDNEQFF. The CDR3 DNA reads as TGCGCCAGCAGCTTGTTTGGGACAGGGGACAATGAGCAGTTCTTC.

This chain connects TRBV6-1 to TRBJ1-2; D is possibly TRBD1 (5 bases). Germline CDR1 is MNHNS and CDR2 is SASEGT. The CDR3 is 13 amino acids. Trimming removed 5 bases from V and 0 bases from J, with 7 bases in between. CDR3 sequence: CASSTTANYGYTF. CDR3 DNA: TGTGCCAGCAGTACGACAGCTAACTATGGCTACACCTTC.

DNA for the CDR3: TGTGCCAGCAGCTCGGGACACGGAAGAAGCGAGCAGTACTTC. Its translation: CASSSGHGRSEQYF. The chain uses TRBV7-3 and TRBJ2-7, with D perhaps TRBD1 (6 bases). The CDR3 is made up of 14 amino acids. Per germline, CDR1 SGHTA and CDR2 FQGTGA. V was pared by 4 bases and J by 6 bases, with 16 bases between.

J is TRBJ2-7 and V is TRBV7-9; 8 positions match TRBD1. This CDR3 comprises 12 residues. CDR1 and CDR2 (germline): SEHNR, FQNEAQ (reference sequence). V shed 2 bases, J shed 6 bases, and the junction held 0 bases outside the gene matches. In DNA form, the CDR3 reads TGTGCCAGCAGCTTAACAGGGGGCGAGCAGTACTTC. This sequence encodes CASSLTGGEQYF.

The chain couples TRBV21-1 to TRBJ1-2. TRBV21-1 is marked as a pseudogene. The CDR3 extends over 18 amino acids. CDR3 sequence (DNA): TGTGCCAGCAGCGGCCAGTACGTGAATCGGGGATCGGGGTATGGCTACACCTTC. This translates into CASSGQYVNRGSGYGYTF.

The J gene is TRBJ1-1, the V gene TRBV5-6, with unresolved D. This CDR3 is 13 amino acids long. V dropped 2 bases and J dropped 2 bases, with 7 bases sitting between them. Germline loops: CDR1 SGHDT, CDR2 YYEEEE. CDR3 residues: CASSFSDNTEAFF. CDR3 nucleotides: TGTGCCAGCAGCTTTTCAGATAACACTGAAGCTTTCTTT.

The chain uses TRBV5-4 and TRBJ1-6; D is unclear. Germline CDR1 and CDR2: SGHNT and YYREEE (reference sequence). V was shortened by 0 bases and J by 5 bases, with 6 bases between the two germline ends. The CDR3 has 14 residues. CDR3 protein: CASSLDGDNSPLHF. The CDR3 DNA reads TGTGCCAGCAGCTTGGACGGAGATAATTCACCCCTCCACTTT.

This clone has only a few counts. V and J are TRBV15 and TRBJ2-7; 7 nucleotides match TRBD1. Germline CDR1 and CDR2: LNHNV and YYDKDF (reference sequence). The CDR3 covers 15 residues. The ends lost 5 bases at V and 9 bases at J; junction bases unmatched: 16. This CDR3 is CATSSRQGSRLWQYF. The CDR3 region has the DNA TGTGCCACCAGCTCTCGACAGGGAAGTCGACTATGGCAGTACTTC.

The chain carries TRBV10-2 and TRBJ1-6, with 9 nucleotides matching TRBD1. The ends lost 7 bases at V and 8 bases at J; junction bases unmatched: 9. The germline CDR1 and CDR2 sequences are WSHSY and SAAADI. The CDR3 has 15 amino acids. The DNA for the CDR3 is TGCGCCAGCACCGGAAGGGACAGGGTGGATTCACCCCTCCACTTT. Translated, it gives CASTGRDRVDSPLHF.

This sequence joins TRBV9 and TRBJ1-1; TRBD1 agrees at 7 bases. The germline gives CDR1 SGDLS, CDR2 YYNGEE. This CDR3 spans 16 amino acids. V shed 0 bases, J shed 1 base, and the junction held 6 bases outside the gene matches. The CDR3 nucleotides are TGTGCCAGCAGCGTAGGGGGGCAGGGGGGGAACACTGAAGCTTTCTTT. Residues: CASSVGGQGGNTEAFF.

J is TRBJ2-3 and V is TRBV10-3, with 8 bases aligning to TRBD2. CDR3 size: 17 residues. The trim removed 3 bases at V and 2 bases at J, leaving 10 bases unmatched. Germline CDR1 ENHRY, CDR2 SYGVKD. Here the CDR3 DNA reads TGTGCCATCAGTGAACGGGGGGGGCACCCTATCACAGATACGCAGTATTTT. It codes for CAISERGGHPITDTQYF.

V gene TRBV7-9 combines with J gene TRBJ1-1; perhaps TRBD1 as D (5 bases). The V end lost 7 bases, the J end lost 5 bases, and 14 bases lay between the germline ends. Germline lookup yields CDR1 SEHNR and CDR2 FQNEAQ (reference sequence). The CDR3 covers 13 residues. CDR3 sequence: CASNMPRGTEAFF. CDR3 nucleotides: TGTGCCAGCAACATGCCAAGGGGAACTGAAGCTTTCTTT.

The chain employs TRBV7-9 and TRBJ2-5; 10 positions agree with TRBD1. The CDR3 contains 14 residues. The germline V gene has CDR1 SEHNR and CDR2 FQNEAQ (reference sequence). V lost 5 bases and J lost 4; bases outside the gene matches: 4. The CDR3 region is CASSPRQGAETQYF. In DNA, the CDR3 is TGTGCCAGCAGCCCGAGACAGGGGGCAGAGACCCAGTACTTC.

The chain combines TRBV14 with TRBJ2-7; 15 bases match TRBD2. The germline V gene has CDR1 SGHDN and CDR2 FVKESK. The CDR3 extends over 16 amino acids. J gave up 2 bases and V 4 bases, and 3 bases lay outside the gene matches. CDR3 DNA: TGTGCCAGCAGCCCCCGGACTAGCGGGGGGGCCTACGAGCAGTACTTC. The encoded protein is CASSPRTSGGAYEQYF.

V usage is TRBV30 and J usage is TRBJ2-7; TRBD1 is a possible D gene (5 bases). The CDR3 is 13 residues long. The V gene lost 0 bases and the J gene lost 3 bases, with 9 bases spanning the gap. Looked up from germline, CDR1 is GTSNPN and CDR2 is SVGIG (reference sequence). CDR3 nucleotides: TGTGCCTGGAGTGTGCCAGGGCGCTACGAGCAGTACTTC. Translating gives CAWSVPGRYEQYF. The entire variable domain, with the rest obtained from reference TRBV30 and TRBJ2-7, is as follows: SQTIHQWPATLVQPVGSPLSLECTVEGTSNPNLYWYRQAAGRGLQLLFYSVGIGQISSEVPQNLSASRPQDRQFILSSKKLLLSDSGFYLCAWSVPGRYEQYFGPGTRLTVT.

The chain carries TRBV6-1 and TRBJ2-6; TRBD2 matches at 7 bases. CDR3 length: 15 residues. The junction had 5 bases not matched to a gene; V was cut back by 7 bases and J by 2 bases. The germline gives CDR1 MNHNS, CDR2 SASEGT. DNA of the CDR3: TGTGCCAGCATCTCGGGGGGTACTGGGGCCAACGTCCTGACTTTC. Its protein product is CASISGGTGANVLTF.

The rearrangement joins TRBV9 to TRBJ2-5; the match to TRBD2 covers 8 bases. The CDR3 contains 15 residues. CDR1 is SGDLS and CDR2 is YYNGEE in the germline V gene. The V gene end was trimmed by 3 bases and the J gene end by 4 bases; junction bases not matched to a gene: 8. For the CDR3, the DNA is TGTGCCAGCAGCGACCCTATTGCGGGGGGAGAGACCCAGTACTTC. This translates into CASSDPIAGGETQYF. Combining the CDR3 with reference TRBV9 and TRBJ2-5 gives the whole variable domain DSGVTQTPKHLITATGQRVTLRCSPRSGDLSVYWYQQSLDQGLQFLIQYYNGEERAKGNILERFSAQQFPDLHSELNLSSLELGDSALYFCASSDPIAGGETQYFGPGTRLLVL.

The V and J genes are TRBV5-4 and TRBJ2-1; TRBD2 matches at 12 bases. The CDR3 sequence is 15 residues long. Germline V gene sequence: CDR1 SGHNT, CDR2 YYREEE (reference sequence). With V trimmed by 3 bases and J by 7 bases, 5 bases remained unmatched. For the CDR3, the DNA is TGTGCCAGCAGCTCGCCGGGACTAGCGGGTAATGAGCAGTTCTTC. Encoded protein: CASSSPGLAGNEQFF.